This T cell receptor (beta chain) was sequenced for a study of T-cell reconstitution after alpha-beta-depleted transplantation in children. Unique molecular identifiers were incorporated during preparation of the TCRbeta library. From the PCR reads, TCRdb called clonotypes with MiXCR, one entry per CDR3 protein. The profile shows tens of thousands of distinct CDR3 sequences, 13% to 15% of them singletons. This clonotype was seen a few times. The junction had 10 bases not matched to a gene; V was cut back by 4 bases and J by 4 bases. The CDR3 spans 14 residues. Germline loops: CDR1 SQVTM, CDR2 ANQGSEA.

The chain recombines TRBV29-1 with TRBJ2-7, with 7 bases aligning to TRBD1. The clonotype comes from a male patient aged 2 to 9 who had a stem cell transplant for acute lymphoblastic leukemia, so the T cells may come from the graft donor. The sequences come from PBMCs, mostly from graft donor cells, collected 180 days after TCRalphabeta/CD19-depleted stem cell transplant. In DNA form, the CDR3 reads TGCAGCGTTGTAGCGTCAGGGGGAAATTACGAGCAGTACTTC. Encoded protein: CSVVASGGNYEQYF.